The text below deals with one TCR beta chain. This entry belongs to a study of OX40 agonist ivuxolimab in advanced cancers. Study-wide context: Participants, approximately 81% male, averaged roughly 60 years of age, ranging from about 23 to 80.

The V gene end was trimmed by 4 bases and the J gene end by 4 bases; junction bases not matched to a gene: 7. The CDR3 contains 16 residues. Germline V gene sequence: CDR1 SEHNR, CDR2 FQNEAQ (reference sequence). Libraries were prepared by immunoSEQ multiplex PCR; TCRdb keeps only in-frame clonotypes and omits some of them. The profile shows just under 20,000 clones, about 70% of them singletons. The chain uses TRBV7-9 and TRBJ2-2; 9 bases align to TRBD1. This specimen was CD4+ or CD8+ T cells sorted from blood, taken in a trial of the OX40 agonist ivuxolimab. The receptor was derived from an adult with an advanced solid tumor such as melanoma, head and neck, liver or kidney cancer. CDR3 nucleotide sequence: TGTGCCAGCAGCTCAAACAGGGGGCGCGGCACCGGGGAGCTGTTTTTT. Translating it yields CASSSNRGRGTGELFF.